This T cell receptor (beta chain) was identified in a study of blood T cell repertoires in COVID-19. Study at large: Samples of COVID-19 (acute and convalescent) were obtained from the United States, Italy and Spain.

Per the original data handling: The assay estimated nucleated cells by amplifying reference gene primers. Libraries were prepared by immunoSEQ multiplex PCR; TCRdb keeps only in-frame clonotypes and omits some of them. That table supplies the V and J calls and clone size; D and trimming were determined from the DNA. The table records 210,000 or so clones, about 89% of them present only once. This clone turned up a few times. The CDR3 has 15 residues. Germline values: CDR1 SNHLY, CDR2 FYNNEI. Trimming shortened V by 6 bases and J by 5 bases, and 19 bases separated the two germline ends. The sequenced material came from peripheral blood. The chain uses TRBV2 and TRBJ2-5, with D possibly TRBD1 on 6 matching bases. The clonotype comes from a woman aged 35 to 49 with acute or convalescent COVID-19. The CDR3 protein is CASSPGTLVHETQYF. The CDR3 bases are TGTGCCAGCAGCCCAGGGACACTGGTACACGAGACCCAGTACTTC. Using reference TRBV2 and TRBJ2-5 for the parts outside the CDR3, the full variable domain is EPEVTQTPSHQVTQMGQEVILRCVPISNHLYFYWYRQILGQKVEFLVSFYNNEISEKSEIFDDQFSVERPDGSNFTLKIRSTKLEDSAMYFCASSPGTLVHETQYFGPGTRLLVL.